The present T cell receptor (beta chain) was sequenced within a study of T cells in Graves' hyperthyroidism and ophthalmopathy. Study-wide points: Most thyroid clonotypes with frequency above 0.001 were detected in blood. Ophthalmopathy, which appeared later, was predicted by the model a median approximately 6.7 months before onset.

The CDR3 sequence is 15 residues long. J lost 2 bases, V lost 6 bases, and 5 bases had no gene match. CDR1 MNHNS and CDR2 SASEGT come from the germline V gene. Enrolled ophthalmopathy patients presented with a Clinical Activity Score of at least 3, a NOSPECS grade of at least 4, and disease duration under 3 months. The PBMCs were sourced from fresh peripheral blood (more than 9 ml). Turning to this clonotype: Its antigen remains unidentified.

TCR beta CDR3 sequences were amplified from RNA transcripts. The HTBI set primed first-round TCR CDR3 RT-PCR. TCRdb passed the multiplex PCR reads through MiXCR, listing each CDR3 protein once. The sample records more than 300,000 distinct CDR3 sequences, about 18% being singletons. The J gene is TRBJ1-4, the V gene TRBV6-1; TRBD1 aligns across 8 bases. Specimen: blood. The receptor's source is a man younger than 30 with Graves' ophthalmopathy. The CDR3 reads CASSARQGTNEKLFF. In DNA, the CDR3 is TGTGCCAGCAGCGCGCGACAGGGGACTAATGAAAAACTGTTTTTT.